The 27 T cell receptor beta chains below all came from one sample that was sequenced in a study of T cell changes during pregnancy in multiple sclerosis. Clones were read by immunoSEQ multiplex PCR, and TCRdb kept only the in-frame ones, dropping some. The sample consists of 45,000 to 55,000 clones, roughly 90% of them appearing once. The sequencing here drew on CD4+ T cells from peripheral blood mononuclear cells, taken after pregnancy. Source of these receptors: a female donor with multiple sclerosis, enrolled in a pregnancy study.

This clone was seen once. The genes are TRBV15 and TRBJ2-3, with TRBD2 matching 7 bases. Germline CDR1 LNHNV, CDR2 YYDKDF (reference sequence). Trimming removed 1 base from V and 4 bases from J; junction bases left unmatched: 2. The CDR3 consists of 14 residues. CDR3 sequence: CATSRGGSSDTQYF. CDR3 nucleotides: TGTGCCACCAGCAGAGGCGGGAGCTCAGATACGCAGTATTTT.

The chain is built from TRBV7-6 and TRBJ2-7; 7 positions agree with TRBD2. The V gene end was trimmed by 1 base and the J gene end by 9 bases; junction bases not matched to a gene: 6. The CDR3 sequence is 13 residues long. CDR1 is SGHVS, CDR2 FNYEAQ, per germline. The CDR3 sequence: CASSLVAGDGQYF. The CDR3 DNA reads as TGTGCCAGCAGCTTAGTTGCGGGGGACGGGCAGTACTTC. The complete variable domain, with remaining parts taken from reference TRBV7-6 and TRBJ2-7, reads GAGVSQSPRYKVTKRGQDVALRCDPISGHVSLYWYRQALGQGPEFLTYFNYEAQQDKSGLPNDRFSAERPEGSISTLTIQRTEQRDSAMYRCASSLVAGDGQYFGPGTRLTVT.

The rearrangement uses TRBV5-1 and TRBJ2-7; 8 bases are a match to TRBD1. After removal of 1 base from V and 3 bases from J, the junction contained 6 bases not matched to a gene. The length of the CDR3 is 15 residues. The V gene's germline CDR1 is SGHRS and CDR2 YFSETQ. CDR3 sequence reads: CASSLLGQANYEQYF. In DNA form, the CDR3 reads TGCGCCAGCAGCTTGCTGGGACAGGCCAACTACGAGCAGTACTTC.

The chain carries TRBV5-5 and TRBJ2-7, with TRBD1 matching 8 bases. The CDR3 covers 14 residues. With 4 bases clipped from V and 5 bases from J, the junction kept 8 bases outside the gene matches. Per germline, CDR1 SGHKS and CDR2 YYEKEE (reference sequence). The chain's CDR3 is CASSPPNRGDEQYF. The DNA of the CDR3 is TGTGCCAGCAGCCCCCCCAACAGGGGGGACGAGCAGTACTTC.

The chain uses TRBV7-6 and TRBJ2-7; 11 positions match TRBD2. This CDR3 spans 14 amino acids. Trimming at V came to 5 bases and at J to 2 bases, leaving 2 bases not matched to a gene. Germline lookup yields CDR1 SGHVS and CDR2 FNYEAQ. The CDR3 DNA reads as TGTGCCAGCAGCCTGACTAGCGGGACCTACGAGCAGTACTTC. This codes for CASSLTSGTYEQYF. Full variable domain (remainder filled in from reference TRBV7-6 and TRBJ2-7): GAGVSQSPRYKVTKRGQDVALRCDPISGHVSLYWYRQALGQGPEFLTYFNYEAQQDKSGLPNDRFSAERPEGSISTLTIQRTEQRDSAMYRCASSLTSGTYEQYFGPGTRLTVT.

The chain carries TRBV28 and TRBJ2-2; D is perhaps TRBD2 (6 bases). Trimming cost V 8 bases and J 4 bases, with 23 bases left between them. Germline V gene lookup returns CDR1 MDHEN and CDR2 SYDVKM. CDR3 size: 17 residues. The CDR3 coding sequence is TGTGCCAGCGTCTCCGGGTCCGGGTTTAGCGGCACCGGGGAGCTGTTTTTT. Residues: CASVSGSGFSGTGELFF.

CDR3 nucleotide sequence: TGTGCCAGCAGTTTGGGCGGGGGGAGAACCGAAGCTTTCTTT. Its protein is CASSLGGGRTEAFF. V gene TRBV28 combines with J gene TRBJ1-1, with D possibly matching TRBD1 (5 bases). The V end lost 3 bases, the J end lost 8 bases, and 16 bases lay between the germline ends. This CDR3 contains 14 residues. CDR1 and CDR2 from the germline V gene are MDHEN and SYDVKM.

This clone was seen a handful of times. The gene calls are TRBV4-1 and TRBJ2-3, with 11 bases lining up with TRBD2. V trimming: 2 bases; J trimming: 4 bases; junction bases outside the gene matches: 8. This CDR3 comprises 17 residues. Germline assignment: CDR1 MGHRA and CDR2 YSYEKL. CDR3: CASSQPLLAGGSDTQYF. CDR3 nucleotide sequence: TGCGCCAGCAGCCAACCACTTCTAGCGGGAGGATCAGATACGCAGTATTTT.

V is TRBV19 and J is TRBJ1-5, with D hard to call. The CDR3 is 13 residues long. Trimming shortened V by 3 bases and J by 4 bases, and 7 bases separated the two germline ends. The germline CDR1 and CDR2 sequences are LNHDA and SQIVND (reference sequence). The CDR3 is CASSISKNQPQHF. The CDR3 nucleotides read TGTGCCAGTAGTATTTCAAAAAATCAGCCCCAGCATTTT.

This clone was counted a single time. At one boundary the junction diverges from the germline segment, which might be a read error. The genes are TRBV7-2 and TRBJ2-7, with TRBD1 as a possible D gene (5 bases). CDR1 is SGHTA, CDR2 FQGNSA, per germline. The CDR3 totals 15 residues. CDR3 nucleotides: TGTGCCAGCAGCTTAGCTGAAACAGGCCCCTACGTGCAGTACTTC. Translation: CASSLAETGPYVQYF.

V usage is TRBV10-3 and J usage is TRBJ1-2, with TRBD1 identical over 9 bases. V shed 3 bases and J 7 bases; nucleotides not matched to a gene: 9. Germline CDR1 ENHRY, CDR2 SYGVKD. The CDR3 loop spans 15 amino acids. The DNA for the CDR3 is TGTGCCATCAGTGACCCTGGGACAGGGATATCTGGCTACACCTTC. This encodes CAISDPGTGISGYTF.

The chain joins TRBV9 to TRBJ1-3; D is unclear. The V gene lost 2 bases and the J gene lost 3 bases, with 15 bases spanning the gap. CDR3 length: 16 amino acids. CDR1 and CDR2 from the germline V gene are SGDLS and YYNGEE. The CDR3 DNA is TGTGCCAGCAGCGTGTTTGAGGGTACCGGTGGAAACACCATATATTTT. This encodes CASSVFEGTGGNTIYF.

The chain has TRBV10-1 and TRBJ2-3; a weak D match, TRBD1 (7 bases). The CDR3 totals 15 residues. CDR1 and CDR2 from the germline V gene are WNHNN and SYGVQD (reference sequence). V shed 11 bases and J shed 0 bases, with 18 bases lying between them. Written as DNA, the CDR3 is TGCGCCGCATCGGGCAGGGGGGATAGCACAGATACGCAGTATTTT. It yields the protein CAASGRGDSTDTQYF.

The count of this clone is one. The CDR3 sequence: CAISESELQGGKNIQYF. In DNA form, the CDR3 reads TGTGCCATCAGTGAGTCAGAGCTACAGGGCGGCAAAAACATTCAGTACTTC. The chain employs TRBV10-3 and TRBJ2-4; TRBD1 might be the D (6 bases). Germline CDR1 reads ENHRY; CDR2 reads SYGVKD. V dropped 0 bases and J dropped 3 bases, with 15 bases sitting between them. This CDR3 region has 17 residues.

This clone was seen once. The chain couples TRBV18 to TRBJ2-2; the D gene is possibly TRBD1 (6 bases). CDR1 is KGHSH and CDR2 is LQKENI in the germline V gene. V was trimmed by 4 bases and J by 5 bases, leaving 20 bases between them. The CDR3 is made up of 17 amino acids. The CDR3 region is CASSQTRQVEGTGELFF. The CDR3 DNA reads TGTGCCAGCTCACAGACTCGACAGGTCGAAGGAACCGGGGAGCTGTTTTTT.

The chain links TRBV7-3 to TRBJ1-1; 8 bases are shared with TRBD1. Germline-derived CDR1 and CDR2 are SGHTA and FQGTGA. Trimming took 4 bases from V and 7 from J; bases not matched to a gene: 11. The CDR3 extends over 15 amino acids. The CDR3 here is CASSSDRVGKSEAFF. The CDR3 bases are TGTGCCAGCAGCTCGGACAGGGTGGGGAAAAGTGAAGCTTTCTTT.

The rearrangement uses TRBV28 and TRBJ2-1, with unresolved D. Deletions cut 9 bases from V and 9 bases from J, with 12 bases between. Germline CDR1 reads MDHEN; CDR2 reads SYDVKM. The CDR3 has 11 residues. DNA of the CDR3: TGTGCCAGTTTAGTAGCTGCTGAGCAGTTCTTC. Amino acids: CASLVAAEQFF.

For this clone: The sample has other DNA sequences that encode this CDR3 too. The chain has TRBV6-5 and TRBJ2-5; 8 bases align to TRBD2. The CDR3 is made up of 15 amino acids. Germline assignment: CDR1 MNHEY and CDR2 SVGAGI. V lost 4 bases to trimming and J lost 7 bases; unmatched junction nucleotides: 11. The CDR3 here is CASSSSGPGRGTQYF. DNA of the CDR3: TGTGCCAGCAGTTCTAGCGGGCCCGGTCGGGGGACCCAGTACTTC.

The CDR3 nucleotides read TGTGCCAGCAGCGGTTCGACATACTCTGGGGCCAACGTCCTGACTTTC. Protein: CASSGSTYSGANVLTF. V usage is TRBV7-2 and J usage is TRBJ2-6, with no clear D. The V gene's germline CDR1 is SGHTA and CDR2 FQGNSA. The CDR3 has 16 residues. The V end was cut by 5 bases, the J end by 0 bases, with 11 bases between.

This chain uses TRBV7-9 with TRBJ2-7; TRBD2 matches at 10 bases. The CDR3 extends over 15 amino acids. The V segment lost 5 bases and the J segment 5 bases; nucleotides outside the gene matches: 9. Germline values: CDR1 SEHNR, CDR2 FQNEAQ (reference sequence). For the CDR3, the DNA is TGTGCCAGCAGCCTCGGAACTAGCGGGAACGACGAGCAGTACTTC. This translates into CASSLGTSGNDEQYF. Looking up the rest from reference TRBV7-9 and TRBJ2-7 gives the full variable domain: DTGVSQNPRHKITKRGQNVTFRCDPISEHNRLYWYRQTLGQGPEFLTYFQNEAQLEKSRLLSDRFSAERPKGSFSTLEIQRTEQGDSAMYLCASSLGTSGNDEQYFGPGTRLTVT.

The V call is TRBV30, the J call TRBJ2-3; the D is unclear. The CDR3 covers 13 residues. Trimming removed 3 bases from V and 4 bases from J, with 11 bases in between. Germline lookup yields CDR1 GTSNPN and CDR2 SVGIG (reference sequence). CDR3 loop: CAWRRRRSDTQYF. The CDR3 nucleotides read TGTGCCTGGAGAAGGAGAAGGTCAGATACGCAGTATTTT.

This clone was seen only once. The chain uses TRBV5-1 and TRBJ2-7, with TRBD1 matching over 9 bases. CDR1 and CDR2 (germline): SGHRS, YFSETQ. CDR3 length: 16 amino acids. V lost 4 bases to trimming and J lost 6 bases; unmatched junction nucleotides: 14. The chain's CDR3 is CASSTVLTGGFGEQYF. CDR3 coding DNA: TGCGCCAGCAGCACCGTCCTGACAGGGGGGTTCGGCGAGCAGTACTTC.

This chain links TRBV7-2 with TRBJ2-3, with 11 positions matching TRBD2. Looked up from germline, CDR1 is SGHTA and CDR2 is FQGNSA. The trim removed 5 bases at V and 2 bases at J, leaving 6 bases unmatched. The length of the CDR3 is 16 residues. CDR3: CASSTGLAELTDTQYF. CDR3 coding DNA: TGTGCCAGCAGCACGGGACTAGCGGAACTCACAGATACGCAGTATTTT.

The gene calls are TRBV6-5 and TRBJ1-2, with D unresolved. V dropped 6 bases and J dropped 1 base, with 15 bases sitting between them. Looked up from germline, CDR1 is MNHEY and CDR2 is SVGAGI. There are 15 residues in the CDR3. In DNA form, the CDR3 reads TGTGCCAGCAGCCCAACACCAAATTTTAACTATGGCTACACCTTC. Protein: CASSPTPNFNYGYTF.

V and J are TRBV7-3 and TRBJ2-5; TRBD1 might be the D (5 bases). The CDR3 is made up of 15 amino acids. Germline V CDR1 and CDR2: SGHTA, FQGTGA. Trimming pared 5 bases from V and 1 base from J, leaving 14 bases between. The CDR3 DNA is TGTGCCAGCAGCCTCCTAGAAAGGGGCCAAGAGACCCAGTACTTC. Translated: CASSLLERGQETQYF.

The rearrangement links TRBV10-3 to TRBJ2-5; weak D call: TRBD2 (5 bases). This CDR3 spans 12 amino acids. V shed 2 bases and J shed 5 bases, with 6 bases lying between them. CDR1 and CDR2 (germline): ENHRY, SYGVKD. The CDR3 DNA reads as TGTGCCATCAGTGAGCGCGGGGAGACCCAGTACTTC. As protein: CAISERGETQYF.

As concerns this clone: Compared with germline, one end of the junction differs, possibly owing to a read error. The genes are TRBV2 and TRBJ2-2, with D possibly TRBD2 on 5 matching bases. CDR3 length equals 10 residues. CDR1 and CDR2 from the germline V gene are SNHLY and FYNNEI. This CDR3 reads CAPPKRGAVF. The CDR3 nucleotides read TGTGCCCCCCCGAAACGGGGAGCTGTTTTT.